The TCR beta chain described here comes from a study of T cells in Graves' hyperthyroidism and ophthalmopathy (dated by TCRdb to about 2019). The study in broad terms: To identify distinguishing TCR V-J signatures, a discovery cohort of roughly 100 patients was used, comprising fewer than 45 with Graves' ophthalmopathy and around 60 with stable Graves' hyperthyroidism. An independent validation cohort of fewer than 20 hyperthyroidism patients and about 16 patients who later progressed to ophthalmopathy tested prospective prediction of ophthalmopathy. For training and testing, the 80 to 100 patients in the discovery cohort were randomly divided in a 7:3 ratio. Thyroid tissue and blood T-cell repertoires from six Graves' hyperthyroidism patients were also compared in the study. After sampling, hyperthyroidism patients received methimazole starting at 30 mg daily, and ophthalmopathy patients received high-dose intravenous methylprednisolone. According to the paper, TCR Vbeta CDR3 sequencing was carried out on some 140 peripheral blood samples, which came from around 43 ophthalmopathy, approximately 78 hyperthyroidism and approximately 17 progressor patients. The paper as a whole reports these results and caveats: Sample size was not statistically predetermined, and blinding of investigators to group allocation was not performed. A model built on a 13 V-J signature distinguished ophthalmopathy from stable hyperthyroidism, reaching 85% to 90% sensitivity and 81.08% specificity in cross-validation and 80%/75% in testing. Most expanded thyroid clonotypes (frequency above 0.001) were also detected in blood, a finding suggesting that blood repertoires may reflect thyroid immune responses. In validation, the model predicted progression to ophthalmopathy with roughly 70% sensitivity and less than 75% specificity, a median of about 6 months before onset.

Looking up the germline V gene yields CDR1 SQVTM and CDR2 ANQGSEA. The CDR3 has 13 amino acids, counting the end cysteine and phenylalanine. The CDR3 DNA has 39 bases and is translated from base 1. Trimming takes 8 bases off V and 3 bases off J; junction bases not matched to a gene: 9. The TCR beta CDR3 regions were amplified from the RNA transcripts. A first-round RT-PCR of the TCR CDR3 used the HTBI primer set with the Qiagen OneStep RT-PCR kit. Libraries were constructed in a second round of multiplex PCR, after which size selection and purification were performed. Sequencing of the libraries was done on an Illumina HiSeq2000 using paired-end 100 bp reads. Turning to the authors' computational methods: SOAPnuke was used to process the raw data, with reads discarded if the reads contained adapters or uncalled bases, had a mean Phred below 15, or lacked an exact constant-primer or identifier match. COPE v1.2.5 was used to merge high-quality paired reads, and clonotypes were defined as unique nucleotide sequences. Clonotypes were aligned to IMGT TRBV, TRBD and TRBJ reference segments using MiTCR v1.1. The analysis was restricted to V-J combinations with a frequency above 0.0001, which together covered approximately 99% of the repertoires. A TCS score was defined as the ratio between F50 (clonal expansion) and ExV (chaos), using BLOSUM62-based TCRdist between CDR3 peptides within each V-J. Welch's t-statistics and random forest reduced several hundred V-J features to 13, which were used in a naive Bayes classifier (R e1071). Thyroid-blood repertoire similarity was quantified with the Morisita-Horn index. The public reads were reprocessed in TCRdb via fastp at Q25 and MiXCR, keeping in-frame beta chains. Each entry is one CDR3 protein sequence, shown with its most common DNA and genes. The V and J calls were not made by the authors but by TCRdb's processing. The sample table holds 550,000 to 700,000 distinct CDR3 sequences, of which about half were seen once. The ten largest account for roughly 19% of the sample.

Any patient with an uncontrolled infection, another autoimmune disease, pregnancy or lactation was excluded. Diagnoses relied on clinical symptoms, serum thyroxine and TRAb, thyroid ultrasound and orbital computed tomography. Trizol reagent was used to extract total RNA, and RNA quality was then checked on an Agilent 2100 Bioanalyzer. On this clonotype itself: What this receptor recognizes is not known. There are no base qualities to consult, and no much larger clone falls within one base.

This chain joins TRBV29-1 to TRBJ2-5; the junction holds 7 bases that match TRBD2. The specimen was peripheral blood or thyroid tissue (not recorded which). The sequence came from an adult woman with Graves' disease, either hyperthyroidism or ophthalmopathy (not recorded which). The DNA reads TGCAGCTTTCGTGGACTAGTGGAAGAGACCCAGTACTTC. This yields the protein CSFRGLVEETQYF.